The clone carrying this T cell receptor beta chain was detected many times. The study based diagnoses on clinical symptoms, serum thyroxine and TRAb, thyroid ultrasound and orbital computed tomography. The CDR3 spans 14 residues. V was clipped by 0 bases and J by 4 bases, with 10 bases between them. The germline V gene has CDR1 SGHKS and CDR2 YYEKEE (reference sequence). RNA transcripts served as the template for amplifying TCR beta CDR3 regions. TCR CDR3 regions were first amplified by RT-PCR with HTBI primers. One entry per CDR3 protein, called by TCRdb with MiXCR from the multiplex PCR reads. The table shows about 380,000 distinct CDR3 sequences, with around 14% occurring only once. The data were obtained in a study of T cells in Graves' hyperthyroidism and ophthalmopathy.

The receptor was isolated from a woman aged 60 to 75 with Graves' hyperthyroidism. The sample comprised blood. This chain links TRBV5-5 with TRBJ2-5; possibly TRBD2 for D (6 bases). The CDR3 nucleotides read TGTGCCAGCAGCTTGGCTTACGGGAGAGAGACCCAGTACTTC. Its translation: CASSLAYGRETQYF. The full variable domain, completed using reference TRBV5-5 and TRBJ2-5, is DAGVTQSPTHLIKTRGQQVTLRCSPISGHKSVSWYQQVLGQGPQFIFQYYEKEERGRGNFPDRFSARQFPNYSSELNVNALLLGDSALYLCASSLAYGRETQYFGPGTRLLVL.